Listed here are 30 T cell receptor beta chains from one sample, sequenced in a study of liver allograft versus peripheral blood T cells. Study-level background: Intrahepatic T cell receptor repertoires from transplanted livers were compared against repertoires in recipients' peripheral blood.

TCRdb reanalysed the reads using MiXCR and keeps one entry per CDR3 protein. In the table there are about 5,300 distinct CDR3 sequences, approximately 15% of which are singletons. Receptors were obtained from a human patient who had a liver transplant. The graft donor may be the source of some T cells.

This clonotype is categorized as medium-sized. CDR3 in DNA: TGCAGTGCTAGGCCGCAGGGTTACGAGCAGTACTTC. This translates into CSARPQGYEQYF. This chain joins TRBV20-1 and TRBJ2-7; weak D call: TRBD1 (5 bases). The CDR3 consists of 12 residues. Trimming stripped 3 bases from V and 4 bases from J, with 10 bases between. Looked up from germline, CDR1 is DFQATT and CDR2 is SNEGSKA (reference sequence).

Only a few counts were recorded for this clonotype. The rearrangement uses TRBV2 and TRBJ1-5, with D uncertain. V dropped 1 base and J dropped 2 bases, with 9 bases sitting between them. The germline CDR1 and CDR2 sequences are SNHLY and FYNNEI. The CDR3 covers 15 residues. The CDR3 loop is CASSEGGMGNQPQHF. The DNA for the CDR3 is TGTGCCAGCAGTGAAGGCGGAATGGGCAATCAGCCCCAGCATTTT.

This clonotype is medium-sized in the sample. This chain links TRBV20-1 with TRBJ1-5; D gene unclear. CDR1 and CDR2 from the germline V gene are DFQATT and SNEGSKA (reference sequence). This CDR3 region has 16 residues. Trimming stripped 3 bases from V and 0 bases from J, with 15 bases between. Here the CDR3 DNA reads TGCAGTGCTAGCCCCCAGGAGTGGGTTAGCAATCAGCCCCAGCATTTT. Encoded protein: CSASPQEWVSNQPQHF.

Judged by abundance, this clonotype is medium-sized. The chain links TRBV6-1 to TRBJ1-5; D perhaps matches TRBD1 (5 bases). V dropped 1 base and J dropped 0 bases, with 10 bases sitting between them. Germline V lookup: CDR1 MNHNS, CDR2 SASEGT. CDR3 size: 16 residues. In DNA, the CDR3 is TGTGCCAGCAGTGAAGGATCGGGACTTAGCAATCAGCCCCAGCATTTT. This gives the protein CASSEGSGLSNQPQHF.

By its share, this clonotype is medium-sized. The rearrangement uses TRBV7-2 and TRBJ1-3, with D unclear. Trimming stripped 3 bases from V and 0 bases from J, with 3 bases between. Germline V gives CDR1 SGHTA, CDR2 FQGNSA. The CDR3 contains 13 residues. The CDR3 here is CASSLSSGNTIYF. As DNA, the CDR3 is TGTGCCAGCAGCTTGTCCTCTGGAAACACCATATATTTT.

This clonotype was counted only a few times. The chain recombines TRBV9 with TRBJ2-5; 12 bases line up with TRBD2. The trim removed 2 bases at V and 5 bases at J, leaving 7 bases unmatched. The germline V gene encodes CDR1 SGDLS and CDR2 YYNGEE. This CDR3 has 16 amino acids. DNA of the CDR3: TGTGCCAGCAGCGTCGGTAGGACTAGCGGGACCGAGACCCAGTACTTC. It encodes CASSVGRTSGTETQYF.

This clonotype is classed as medium-sized. As DNA, the CDR3 is TGTGCCAGCAGCAAGACAGGGTACACCGGGGAGCTGTTTTTT. Residues: CASSKTGYTGELFF. J is TRBJ2-2 and V is TRBV28; 7 bases are shared with TRBD1. This CDR3 contains 14 residues. V was pared by 6 bases and J by 3 bases, with 4 bases of the junction left unmatched. The V gene's germline CDR1 is MDHEN and CDR2 SYDVKM.

This clonotype showed up many times. V and J are TRBV12-3 or TRBV12-4 and TRBJ1-5; TRBD1 aligns across 10 bases. CDR3 size: 15 residues. V lost 5 bases to trimming and J lost 6 bases; unmatched junction nucleotides: 7. The CDR3 region has the DNA TGTGCCAGCAGTCCGGACAGGGGGTTTGGTCAGCCCCAGCATTTT. Translating gives CASSPDRGFGQPQHF.

V usage is TRBV2 and J usage is TRBJ2-7, with TRBD2 as a possible D gene (6 bases). The length of the CDR3 is 15 residues. V gave up 3 bases and J gave up 0 bases, with 12 bases separating them. CDR1 and CDR2 (germline): SNHLY, FYNNEI. The DNA of the CDR3 is TGTGCCAGCAGTGAGAGGCTAGCGCTCTCCTACGAGCAGTACTTC. Amino acid sequence: CASSERLALSYEQYF.

This clonotype ranks as medium-sized. The V gene is TRBV15, the J gene TRBJ2-7, with 7 bases identical to TRBD1. J was trimmed by 4 bases and V by 2 bases; bases with no gene match: 2. The germline gives CDR1 LNHNV, CDR2 YYDKDF (reference sequence). This CDR3 region has 13 residues. This CDR3 reads CATSRYRGYEQYF. DNA for the CDR3: TGTGCCACCAGCAGATACAGGGGTTACGAGCAGTACTTC. The complete variable domain, with remaining parts taken from reference TRBV15 and TRBJ2-7, reads DAMVIQNPRYQVTQFGKPVTLSCSQTLNHNVMYWYQQKSSQAPKLLFHYYDKDFNNEADTPDNFQSRRPNTSFCFLDIRSPGLGDTAMYLCATSRYRGYEQYFGPGTRLTVT.

This clonotype was recorded a few times. The chain carries TRBV2 and TRBJ1-2; perhaps TRBD1 as D (5 bases). The CDR3 totals 14 residues. V lost 6 bases and J lost 2, with 13 bases in between. The germline gives CDR1 SNHLY, CDR2 FYNNEI. The CDR3 bases are TGTGCCAGCAGAACGGACACCGGCAACTATGGCTACACCTTC. Its protein product is CASRTDTGNYGYTF.

The CDR3 is CASSIDHTEAFF. CDR3 nucleotides: TGTGCCAGTAGTATAGATCACACTGAAGCTTTCTTT. The V call is TRBV19, the J call TRBJ1-1; D uncertain. Germline CDR1 LNHDA, CDR2 SQIVND (reference sequence). With 0 bases removed from V and 3 bases from J, the gap between germline ends came to 2 bases. This CDR3 spans 12 amino acids.

This clonotype qualifies as medium-sized. V usage is TRBV29-1 and J usage is TRBJ2-4, with D unresolved. Germline-derived CDR1 and CDR2 are SQVTM and ANQGSEA. The germline V and J ends were trimmed by 4 bases and 9 bases, with 16 bases remaining between them. The CDR3 is made up of 13 amino acids. Here the CDR3 DNA reads TGCAGCGTTGCGGGTGGCCCCGGAGCCATTCAGTACTTC. This translates into CSVAGGPGAIQYF.

This clonotype is labeled medium-sized. V gene TRBV6-5 combines with J gene TRBJ1-2; a weak D match, TRBD1 (5 bases). The CDR3 contains 13 residues. Per germline, CDR1 MNHEY and CDR2 SVGAGI. Trimming left V 2 bases short and J 7 bases short, with 11 bases between. CDR3: CASSYGRAGGYTF. The CDR3 DNA is TGTGCCAGCAGTTACGGCAGGGCGGGTGGCTACACCTTC.

The CDR3: CAWSPSDTQYF. The CDR3 nucleotides read TGTGCCTGGAGTCCGTCAGATACGCAGTATTTT. The gene calls are TRBV30 and TRBJ2-3; D is undetermined. Germline V gene sequence: CDR1 GTSNPN, CDR2 SVGIG (reference sequence). Trimming stripped 2 bases from V and 4 bases from J, with 4 bases between. The CDR3 runs to 11 residues.

In this sample, this clonotype turned up many times. J is TRBJ1-5 and V is TRBV16, with 9 positions matching TRBD1. The CDR3 runs to 15 residues. Germline V gene sequence: CDR1 KGHSY, CDR2 FQNENV. After removal of 3 bases from V and 6 bases from J, the junction contained 6 bases not matched to a gene. In DNA form, the CDR3 reads TGTGCCAGCAGCCACCCGGGACAGGGCTCTCAGCCCCAGCATTTT. Residues: CASSHPGQGSQPQHF.

In its sample, this clonotype was seen many times. This rearrangement joins TRBV20-1 to TRBJ2-7, with 8 positions matching TRBD2. Trimming cost V 3 bases and J 3 bases; bases outside gene matches: 10. CDR1 and CDR2 (germline): DFQATT, SNEGSKA (reference sequence). This CDR3 comprises 15 residues. The CDR3 loop is CSASVPAGDHYEQYF. CDR3 sequence (DNA): TGCAGTGCTAGTGTTCCAGCGGGAGACCACTACGAGCAGTACTTC.

This clonotype was detected ten times or more. J is TRBJ2-1 and V is TRBV20-1; 12 nucleotides match TRBD2. J gave up 10 bases and V 5 bases, and 9 bases lay outside the gene matches. CDR1 DFQATT and CDR2 SNEGSKA come from the germline V gene (reference sequence). The CDR3 contains 14 residues. The CDR3 spells CSAFGLAGGSEQFF. The DNA of the CDR3 is TGCAGTGCTTTCGGTCTAGCGGGAGGGTCGGAGCAGTTCTTC.

This clonotype was picked up one time. The chain recombines TRBV19 with TRBJ1-1, with a weak D call TRBD1 (5 bases). V was shortened by 8 bases and J by 5 bases, with 15 bases between the two germline ends. The CDR3 contains 13 residues. The germline gives CDR1 LNHDA, CDR2 SQIVND (reference sequence). CDR3 protein: CASYGFGGTEAFF. In DNA form, the CDR3 reads TGTGCCAGTTATGGGTTCGGGGGAACTGAAGCTTTCTTT.

This clonotype was found many times. The chain employs TRBV7-2 and TRBJ2-7; TRBD2 matches at 8 bases. CDR1 SGHTA and CDR2 FQGNSA come from the germline V gene. This CDR3 spans 15 amino acids. Trimming cost V 3 bases and J 3 bases; bases outside gene matches: 7. CDR3 DNA: TGTGCCAGCAGCTTGCGGTCTAGCGGGCACTACGAGCAGTACTTC. Translating gives CASSLRSSGHYEQYF.

Details on this clonotype: This may come from a read error, since a much larger clone is one base off. The chain links TRBV5-4 to TRBJ1-2, with a possible D match to TRBD1 (6 bases). The V gene's germline CDR1 is SGHNT and CDR2 YYREEE (reference sequence). This CDR3 has 13 residues. The germline V and J ends were trimmed by 1 base and 10 bases, with 14 bases remaining between them. Here the CDR3 DNA reads TGTGCCAGCAGCTTGATGTCAGGGGACGACTACACCTTC. This translates into CASSLMSGDDYTF.

This clonotype ranks as medium-sized. The chain joins TRBV27 to TRBJ2-1; D not certain. Germline CDR1 is MNHEY and CDR2 is SMNVEV (reference sequence). The CDR3 contains 13 residues. With 3 bases removed from V and 5 bases from J, the gap between germline ends came to 8 bases. DNA of the CDR3: TGTGCCAGCAGTTTCGTGGTTAACAATGAGCAGTTCTTC. Its translation is CASSFVVNNEQFF.

This clonotype qualifies as medium-sized. In DNA, the CDR3 is TGTGCCAGCAGCTTACAGGGGCGGAATTCACCCCTCCACTTT. Amino acids: CASSLQGRNSPLHF. The V call is TRBV11-2, the J call TRBJ1-6; D may be TRBD1 (6 bases). The CDR3 is 14 residues long. CDR1 and CDR2 (germline): SGHAT, FQNNGV. V gave up 2 bases and J gave up 7 bases, with 9 bases separating them.

This clonotype has a handful of counts. V usage is TRBV5-4 and J usage is TRBJ2-1; 10 positions agree with TRBD1. Germline loops: CDR1 SGHNT, CDR2 YYREEE (reference sequence). CDR3 length: 15 amino acids. V was pared by 2 bases and J by 10 bases, with 9 bases of the junction left unmatched. The CDR3: CASSFSGTGVEEQFF. Written as DNA, the CDR3 is TGTGCCAGCAGCTTTTCCGGGACAGGGGTTGAGGAGCAGTTCTTC.

This clonotype has a single count. This chain joins TRBV29-1 and TRBJ1-1, with D possibly being TRBD1 (5 bases). The germline CDR1 and CDR2 sequences are SQVTM and ANQGSEA. The CDR3 has 12 amino acids. The V gene lost 6 bases and the J gene lost 1 base, with 9 bases spanning the gap. The CDR3 region is CSVRQWNTEAFF. Here the CDR3 DNA reads TGCAGCGTGAGACAGTGGAACACTGAAGCTTTCTTT.

This chain uses TRBV12-3 or TRBV12-4 with TRBJ1-1; no clear D. The CDR3 runs to 15 residues. Deletions cut 6 bases from V and 0 bases from J, with 14 bases between. This CDR3 reads CASRNVLNLNTEAFF. CDR3 coding DNA: TGTGCCAGCAGGAATGTCCTAAACTTGAACACTGAAGCTTTCTTT.

In this sample, this clonotype turned up many times. The rearrangement joins TRBV6-5 to TRBJ1-1, with D possibly matching TRBD1 (5 bases). Germline-derived CDR1 and CDR2 are MNHEY and SVGAGI. V was shortened by 5 bases and J by 2 bases, with 21 bases between the two germline ends. This CDR3 has 17 residues. The CDR3 reads CASSRYSWGRSNTEAFF. CDR3 bases: TGTGCCAGCAGTCGATATAGTTGGGGGAGGTCAAACACTGAAGCTTTCTTT.

Ten or more counts support this clonotype. The chain combines TRBV27 with TRBJ2-7; 8 bases are a match to TRBD2. Per the germline V gene, CDR1 is MNHEY and CDR2 is SMNVEV (reference sequence). The CDR3 is 14 amino acids. With V trimmed by 6 bases and J by 4 bases, 8 bases remained unmatched. The CDR3 sequence is CASRSGLGMYEQYF. The CDR3 nucleotides read TGTGCCAGCAGATCGGGACTAGGGATGTACGAGCAGTACTTC.

By share, this clonotype ranks as medium-sized. V gene TRBV20-1 combines with J gene TRBJ2-4; 7 nucleotides line up with TRBD2. CDR3 length equals 15 residues. Germline V gives CDR1 DFQATT, CDR2 SNEGSKA (reference sequence). The V segment lost 3 bases and the J segment 6 bases; nucleotides outside the gene matches: 11. The CDR3: CSASGRESAGNIQYF. The CDR3 nucleotides are TGCAGTGCTAGTGGGAGGGAGAGTGCAGGAAACATTCAGTACTTC.

By sample fraction, this clonotype is medium-sized (0.01 to 0.1%). The chain employs TRBV6-6 and TRBJ2-1; tentatively, D is TRBD2 (6 bases). The CDR3 runs to 14 residues. Looked up from germline, CDR1 is MNHNY and CDR2 is SVGAGI (reference sequence). Trimming removed 2 bases from V and 5 bases from J, with 10 bases in between. The CDR3 sequence is CASSYRESNNEQFF. In DNA, the CDR3 is TGTGCCAGCAGTTACCGGGAGAGTAACAATGAGCAGTTCTTC.